This record concerns one TCR beta chain sequence. Its specificity is unknown. The data stem from a study of CXCR3-negative and CXCR3-positive naive CD8 T cells. Findings and limits, study-wide: Naive cells positive for CXCR3 carried more hydrophobic TRB CDR3s than CXCR3-negative ones. CXCR3 levels fell partly with cryopreservation; most assays relied on fresh PBMCs. Naive cells, whether CXCR3-negative or CXCR3-positive, had similar TRBV-TRBJ usage, while memory cells differed.

CD45RO-CCR7+CD27+CD95- cells counted as naive CD8+ T cells. The TRB cDNA libraries were prepared by 5' RACE with UMI labels. TCRdb processed the 5' RACE reads again and assigns one entry to each CDR3 protein, with no DNA. Its table lists under 150,000 distinct CDR3 sequences. CDR3 length: 15 residues. CDR1 is MDHEN and CDR2 is SYDVKM in the germline V gene. The sequence was obtained from a human donor in good health. Some clones in this sample may be carry-over from other donors' samples. The sample taken for sequencing was naive CXCR3+ CD8+ T cells from blood. Subset described: CD45RO-CCR7+CD27+CD95- naive CD8+ T cells expressing CXCR3 (TNR3+). V is TRBV28 and J is TRBJ2-1; TCRdb designates TRBD1, a call that cannot be tested without DNA. The CDR3 sequence is CASSLNYAGYNEQFF. The full variable domain, in which reference TRBV28 and TRBJ2-1 provide the parts outside the CDR3, is DVKVTQSSRYLVKRTGEKVFLECVQDMDHENMFWYRQDPGLGLRLIYFSYDVKMKEKGDIPEGYSVSREKKERFSLILESASTNQTSMYLCASSLNYAGYNEQFFGPGTRLTVL.